This TCR beta chain was sequenced for a study of technical replicates of blood from several donors. The V gene lost 3 bases and the J gene lost 4 bases, with 15 bases spanning the gap. Germline V gene data show CDR1 as SGHAT and CDR2 as FQNNGV. This CDR3 is 15 amino acids long. Profiling relied on immunoSEQ multiplex PCR, and the TCRdb table lists in-frame clones only, not all of them. The sample has tens of thousands of clones; 90% to 95% are singletons. This sequence originates from a human donor in good health. This chain links TRBV11-2 with TRBJ1-1; D perhaps matches TRBD1 (5 bases). Sequencing was performed on T cells isolated from PBMCs. The DNA for the CDR3 is TGTGCCAGCAGCTTTTTAGGGGTTGAGTTCACTGAAGCTTTCTTT. Translation: CASSFLGVEFTEAFF.